This T cell receptor (beta chain) stems from a study of T cells in Graves' hyperthyroidism and ophthalmopathy. This CDR3 region has 18 residues. CDR1 is MNHEY and CDR2 is SVGEGT in the germline V gene. The J segment lost 1 base and the V segment lost 0 bases, leaving 6 bases of the junction unmatched. RNA transcripts provided the source from which TCR beta CDR3 regions were amplified. When the TCR CDR3 underwent first-round RT-PCR, the HTBI primer set was used. TCRdb redid the calling of the multiplex PCR reads with MiXCR, one entry per CDR3 protein. Of approximately 520,000 distinct CDR3 sequences in the sample, roughly 20% are singletons; the top ten hold around a quarter.

The TCR was taken from a man younger than 35 with Graves' hyperthyroidism. Material for sequencing was blood. This chain joins TRBV6-2 or TRBV6-3 and TRBJ2-7; 13 bases fit TRBD2. The CDR3 DNA follows: TGTGCCAGCAGTTACTCGAGGACTAGCGGGAGTTTTTCCTACGAGCAGTACTTC. Translated: CASSYSRTSGSFSYEQYF.